This is a list of T cell receptor beta chains from one sample in a study of PD-L1 blockade in urothelial cancer. Some clones are missing from TCRdb's copy, which holds only in-frame ones; the method was immunoSEQ multiplex PCR. Of approximately 39,000 clones detected, around 88% appear once; the ten largest clones hold just under 2%. This sample comprised PBMCs, obtained around atezolizumab (anti-PD-L1) treatment. All receptors come from a man aged 55 to 70 with urothelial cancer. Both conserved end residues are part of each CDR3. The D gene is left open where the match is weak. Not all rows give a size; the values are once, few, many and, for expanded clones, a class.

>TRBV15|16|TRBJ2-1|.|.
CATSRDRLGRGSEQFF
TGTGCCACCAGCAGAGACAGACTAGGTCGTGGCAGTGAGCAGTTCTTC
>TRBV28|12|TRBJ2-7|.|.
CATDTSVHEQYF
TGTGCCACGGACACTTCGGTCCACGAGCAGTACTTC
>TRBV4-1|14|TRBJ1-6|.|.
CASSPSRGNSPLHF
TGCGCCAGCAGCCCAAGTAGGGGGAATTCACCCCTCCACTTT
>TRBV5-5|14|TRBJ1-1|.|few
CASSLEGGSTEAFF
TGTGCCAGCAGCTTGGAGGGAGGGAGCACTGAAGCTTTCTTT
>TRBV5-6|17|TRBJ2-6|.|.
CASMRDRRIAGANVLTF
TGTGCCAGCATGCGAGACAGGCGGATAGCTGGGGCCAACGTCCTGACTTTC
>TRBV5-1|13|TRBJ1-5|TRBD1|.
CASSRQGDQPQHF
TGCGCCAGCTCCCGACAGGGTGATCAGCCCCAGCATTTT
>TRBV29-1|11|TRBJ2-7|.|once
CSIRISYEQYF
TGCAGCATCAGGATATCCTACGAGCAGTACTTC
>TRBV7-6|14|TRBJ2-1|TRBD2|once
CASSPPGTSSEQFF
TGTGCCAGCAGCCCCCCCGGGACTAGCAGTGAGCAGTTCTTC
>TRBV5-1|16|TRBJ1-4|TRBD1|.
CASSGTGELTNEKLFF
TGCGCCAGCAGCGGAACAGGGGAGTTAACTAATGAAAAACTGTTTTTT
>TRBV19|15|TRBJ2-7|TRBD1|.
CASRVFPGQDYEQYF
TGTGCCAGTAGAGTTTTTCCGGGACAGGACTACGAGCAGTACTTC
>TRBV19|16|TRBJ1-2|.|.
CASSSPQTGNSYGYTF
TGTGCCAGTAGTTCCCCCCAAACAGGGAACTCCTATGGCTACACCTTC
>TRBV6-1|15|TRBJ1-5|TRBD1|.
CASSLEGDSNQPQHF
TGTGCCAGCAGTCTCGAAGGGGACAGTAATCAGCCCCAGCATTTT
>TRBV18|15|TRBJ1-1|.|.
CASSPPHSQNTEAFF
TGTGCCAGCTCACCACCGCACTCTCAGAACACTGAAGCTTTCTTT
>TRBV19|13|TRBJ1-1|.|.
CASSISGGKEAFF
TGTGCCAGTAGTATATCGGGGGGCAAAGAAGCTTTCTTT
>TRBV5-1|14|TRBJ2-1|TRBD2|.
CASRTSGSYNEQFF
TGCGCCAGCAGGACTAGCGGCTCCTACAATGAGCAGTTCTTC
>TRBV21-1|15|TRBJ1-2|.|.
CASSKIRTANYGYTF
TGTGCCAGCAGCAAAATACGGACAGCCAACTATGGCTACACCTTC
>TRBV4-1|14|TRBJ2-1|.|once
CASSQVDIRNEQFF
TGCGCCAGCAGCCAAGTAGACATTCGGAATGAGCAGTTCTTC
>TRBV11-3|13|TRBJ2-4|.|.
CASSKSAGDIQYF
TGTGCCAGCAGCAAGAGTGCAGGGGACATTCAGTACTTC
>TRBV28|13|TRBJ2-7|.|.
CASSIPGGYEQYF
TGTGCCAGCAGTATCCCCGGGGGCTACGAGCAGTACTTC
>TRBV12-5|13|TRBJ1-1|.|.
CASATTGGFEAFF
TGTGCTAGTGCAACCACGGGGGGCTTCGAAGCTTTCTTT
>TRBV7-8|16|TRBJ2-2|.|.
CASTPRELGDTGELFF
TGTGCCAGCACCCCCCGGGAGCTCGGGGACACCGGGGAGCTGTTTTTT
>TRBV6-5|15|TRBJ1-1|.|.
CASSLQPGGDTEAFF
TGTGCCAGCAGTCTACAGCCGGGCGGGGACACTGAAGCTTTCTTT
>TRBV5-1|14|TRBJ1-2|.|few
CASSYDGENYGYTF
TGCGCCAGCAGCTATGACGGGGAGAACTATGGCTACACCTTC
>TRBV7-2|14|TRBJ2-7|.|medium-sized
CASSLGFKGYEQYF
TGTGCCAGCAGCTTAGGGTTTAAGGGGTACGAGCAGTACTTC
>TRBV10-3|14|TRBJ2-7|.|.
CAISGEGGTYEQYF
TGTGCCATCAGTGGGGAGGGGGGCACCTACGAGCAGTACTTC
>TRBV2|16|TRBJ2-2|TRBD1|.
CASSDLGTGRPGELFF
TGTGCCAGCAGTGATCTTGGGACAGGGCGTCCCGGGGAGCTGTTTTTT
>TRBV27|18|TRBJ2-7|TRBD2|.
CASSYEGLAGGPGYEQYF
TGTGCCAGCAGTTATGAGGGACTAGCGGGAGGGCCGGGCTACGAGCAGTACTTC
>TRBV28|17|TRBJ2-5|TRBD2|once
CASRPQLAGGHQETQYF
TGTGCCAGCAGACCTCAACTAGCGGGGGGGCACCAAGAGACCCAGTACTTC
>TRBV29-1|13|TRBJ1-1|TRBD1|.
CSAKQGARSEAFF
TGCAGCGCAAAACAGGGGGCCCGGTCTGAAGCTTTCTTT
>TRBV7-8|15|TRBJ1-1|TRBD1|.
CASSLRQGVHTEAFF
TGTGCCAGCAGCTTACGGCAGGGGGTACACACTGAAGCTTTCTTT
>TRBV7-2|13|TRBJ1-1|TRBD1|.
CASSRQGVTEAFF
TGTGCCAGCAGCCGACAGGGGGTCACTGAAGCTTTCTTT
>TRBV4-1|15|TRBJ2-4|.|.
CASRSTTGAANIQYF
TGCGCCAGCAGATCCACGACAGGCGCTGCAAACATTCAGTACTTC
>TRBV7-2|15|TRBJ1-1|TRBD1|.
CASSLGTGLNTEAFF
TGTGCCAGCAGCTTAGGGACAGGATTGAACACTGAAGCTTTCTTT
>TRBV28|14|TRBJ1-2|.|.
CASTTRGTMYGYTF
TGTGCCAGCACCACACGCGGGACGATGTACGGCTACACCTTC
>TRBV9|14|TRBJ2-5|.|once
CASSVGLGAETQYF
TGTGCCAGCAGCGTAGGTTTAGGGGCAGAGACCCAGTACTTC
>TRBV5-6|15|TRBJ2-5|.|.
CASSFSSDVQETQYF
TGTGCCAGCAGCTTCAGTAGCGACGTGCAAGAGACCCAGTACTTC
>TRBV25-1|11|TRBJ2-2|.|.
CASSQNGELFF
TGTGCCAGCAGTCAAAACGGGGAGCTGTTTTTT
>TRBV18|13|TRBJ2-7|TRBD1|.
CASSQDGTGEQYF
TGTGCCAGCTCTCAAGACGGGACAGGCGAGCAGTACTTC
>TRBV21-1|16|TRBJ1-1|.|.
CASSGGRLLFNTEAFF
TGTGCCAGCAGCGGGGGCAGACTCCTCTTCAACACTGAAGCTTTCTTT
>TRBV18|16|TRBJ1-1|.|once
CASSTSWGRSNTEAFF
TGTGCCAGCTCAACTTCCTGGGGGCGGTCGAACACTGAAGCTTTCTTT
>TRBV19|14|TRBJ2-5|.|.
CASSTSSGAETQYF
TGTGCCAGTAGTACCTCATCTGGGGCGGAGACCCAGTACTTC
>TRBV7-6|15|TRBJ1-1|TRBD1|.
CASSDTGELDTEAFF
TGTGCCAGCAGTGATACAGGGGAACTGGACACTGAAGCTTTCTTT
>TRBV11-3|14|TRBJ2-7|TRBD1|.
CASTTGQGTVEQYF
TGTGCCAGCACCACAGGACAGGGGACGGTCGAGCAGTACTTC
>TRBV11-2|13|TRBJ1-5|.|.
CASSFQLDQPQHF
TGTGCCAGCAGCTTCCAGCTAGACCAGCCCCAGCATTTT
>TRBV11-1|17|TRBJ1-3|.|.
CASSLAPGVASGNTIYF
TGTGCCAGCAGCTTAGCGCCCGGGGTCGCCTCTGGAAACACCATATATTTT
>TRBV4-2|17|TRBJ2-1|TRBD2|.
CASSQDLSGAAYNEQFF
TGTGCCAGCAGCCAAGATTTGAGCGGGGCGGCCTACAATGAGCAGTTCTTC